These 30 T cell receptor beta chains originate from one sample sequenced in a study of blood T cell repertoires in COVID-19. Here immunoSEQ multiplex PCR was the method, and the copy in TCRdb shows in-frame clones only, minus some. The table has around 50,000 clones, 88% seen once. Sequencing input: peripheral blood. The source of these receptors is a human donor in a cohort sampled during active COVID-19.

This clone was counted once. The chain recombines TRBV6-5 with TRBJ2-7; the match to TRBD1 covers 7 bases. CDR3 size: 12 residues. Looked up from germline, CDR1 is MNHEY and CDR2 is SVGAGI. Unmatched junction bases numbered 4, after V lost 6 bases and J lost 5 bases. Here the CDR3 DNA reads TGTGCCAGCAGGAACAGGGGTAACGAGCAGTACTTC. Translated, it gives CASRNRGNEQYF.

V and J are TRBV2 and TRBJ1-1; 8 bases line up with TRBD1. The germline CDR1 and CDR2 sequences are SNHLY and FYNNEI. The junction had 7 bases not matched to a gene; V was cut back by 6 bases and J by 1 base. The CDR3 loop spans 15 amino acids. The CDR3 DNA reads TGTGCCAGCAGGAACAGGGGGAAAGCGAACACTGAAGCTTTCTTT. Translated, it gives CASRNRGKANTEAFF.

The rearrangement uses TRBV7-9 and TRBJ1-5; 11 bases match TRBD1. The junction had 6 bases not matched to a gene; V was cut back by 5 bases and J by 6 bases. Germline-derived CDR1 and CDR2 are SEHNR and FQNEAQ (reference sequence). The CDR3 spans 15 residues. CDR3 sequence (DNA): TGTGCCAGCAGCCTGGGACAGGGGGTTAGTCAGCCCCAGCATTTT. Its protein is CASSLGQGVSQPQHF. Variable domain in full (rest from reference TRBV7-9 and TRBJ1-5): DTGVSQNPRHKITKRGQNVTFRCDPISEHNRLYWYRQTLGQGPEFLTYFQNEAQLEKSRLLSDRFSAERPKGSFSTLEIQRTEQGDSAMYLCASSLGQGVSQPQHFGDGTRLSIL.

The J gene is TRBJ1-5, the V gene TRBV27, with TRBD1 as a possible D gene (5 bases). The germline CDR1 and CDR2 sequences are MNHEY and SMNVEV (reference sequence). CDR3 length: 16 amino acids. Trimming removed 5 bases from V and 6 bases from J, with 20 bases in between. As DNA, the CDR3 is TGTGCCAGCAGTCCAAACCTCCGGCAGGGTGGTCAGCCCCAGCATTTT. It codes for CASSPNLRQGGQPQHF.

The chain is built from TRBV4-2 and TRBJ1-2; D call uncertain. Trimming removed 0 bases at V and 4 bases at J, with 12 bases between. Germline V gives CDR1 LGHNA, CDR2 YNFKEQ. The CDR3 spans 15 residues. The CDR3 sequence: CASSQDSFAIYGYTF. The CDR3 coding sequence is TGTGCCAGCAGCCAAGATTCATTTGCGATCTATGGCTACACCTTC.

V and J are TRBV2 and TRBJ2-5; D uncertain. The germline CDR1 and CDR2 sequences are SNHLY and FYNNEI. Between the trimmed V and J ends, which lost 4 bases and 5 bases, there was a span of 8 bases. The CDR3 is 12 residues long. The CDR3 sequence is CASSGAGETQYF. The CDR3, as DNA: TGTGCCAGCAGTGGCGCCGGGGAGACCCAGTACTTC.

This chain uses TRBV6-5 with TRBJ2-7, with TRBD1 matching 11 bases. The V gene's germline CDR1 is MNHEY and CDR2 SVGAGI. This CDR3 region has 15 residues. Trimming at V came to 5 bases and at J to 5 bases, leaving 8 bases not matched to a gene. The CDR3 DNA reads TGTGCCAGCAGTCATACCCGGACAGGGGGCAACGAGCAGTACTTC. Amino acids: CASSHTRTGGNEQYF.

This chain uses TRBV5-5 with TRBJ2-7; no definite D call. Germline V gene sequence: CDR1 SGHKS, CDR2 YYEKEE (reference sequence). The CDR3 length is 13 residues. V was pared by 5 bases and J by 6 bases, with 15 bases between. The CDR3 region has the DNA TGTGCCAGCAGTCTCGAGGTCCTGGGCGAGCAGTACTTC. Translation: CASSLEVLGEQYF.

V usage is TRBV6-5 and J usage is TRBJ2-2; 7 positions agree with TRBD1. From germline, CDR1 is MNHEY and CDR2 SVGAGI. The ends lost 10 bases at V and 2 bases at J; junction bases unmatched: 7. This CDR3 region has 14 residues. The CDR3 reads CATSWDRNTGELFF. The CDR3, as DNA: TGTGCCACTTCTTGGGACAGAAACACCGGGGAGCTGTTTTTT.

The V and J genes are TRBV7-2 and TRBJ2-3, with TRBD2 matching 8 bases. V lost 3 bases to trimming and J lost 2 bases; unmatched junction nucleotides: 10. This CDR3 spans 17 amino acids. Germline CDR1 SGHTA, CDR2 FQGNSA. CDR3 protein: CASSLDGASGLTDTQYF. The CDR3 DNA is TGTGCCAGCAGCTTGGACGGGGCTAGCGGGCTCACAGATACGCAGTATTTT.

The CDR3 spells CASSQARQSSYNSPLHF. CDR3 bases: TGTGCCAGCAGCCAAGCTCGACAGAGCTCCTATAATTCACCCCTCCACTTT. V is TRBV3-1 (or the pseudogene TRBV3-2) and J is TRBJ1-6; possibly TRBD1 for D (5 bases). The CDR3 extends over 17 amino acids. Germline CDR1 and CDR2: LGHDT and YNNKEL (reference sequence). V gave up 1 base and J gave up 0 bases, with 10 bases separating them.

DNA of the CDR3: TGTGCCAGCAGTCCTCAGGGGGTCACTGAAGCTTTCTTT. This sequence encodes CASSPQGVTEAFF. The V call is TRBV12-3 or TRBV12-4, the J call TRBJ1-1; 7 bases agree with TRBD1. J was trimmed by 4 bases and V by 5 bases; bases with no gene match: 4. The CDR3 covers 13 residues.

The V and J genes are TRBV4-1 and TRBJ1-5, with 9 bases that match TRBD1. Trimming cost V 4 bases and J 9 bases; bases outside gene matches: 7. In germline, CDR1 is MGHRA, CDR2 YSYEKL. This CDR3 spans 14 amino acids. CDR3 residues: CASSPGTGTLPQHF. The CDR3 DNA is TGCGCCAGCAGCCCCGGGACAGGGACCCTGCCCCAGCATTTT.

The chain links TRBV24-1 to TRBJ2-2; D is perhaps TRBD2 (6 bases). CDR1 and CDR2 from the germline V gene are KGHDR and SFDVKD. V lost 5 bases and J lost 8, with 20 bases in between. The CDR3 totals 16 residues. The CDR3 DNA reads TGTGCCACCAGTGCTCCCGGGCACTCCGCGGGGGGGGAGCTGTTTTTT. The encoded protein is CATSAPGHSAGGELFF.

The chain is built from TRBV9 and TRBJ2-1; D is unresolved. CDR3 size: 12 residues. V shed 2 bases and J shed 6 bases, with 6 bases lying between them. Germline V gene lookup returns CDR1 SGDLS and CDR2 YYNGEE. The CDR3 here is CASSVNSNEQFF. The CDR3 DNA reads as TGTGCCAGCAGCGTGAACAGCAATGAGCAGTTCTTC.

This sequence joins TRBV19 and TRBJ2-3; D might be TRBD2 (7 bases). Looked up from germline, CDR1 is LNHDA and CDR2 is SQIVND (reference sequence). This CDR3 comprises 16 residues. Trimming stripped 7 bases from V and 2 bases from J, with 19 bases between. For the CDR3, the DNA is TGTGCCAGTAACCCCGGAGGGGGGGAGTACACAGATACGCAGTATTTT. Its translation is CASNPGGGEYTDTQYF.

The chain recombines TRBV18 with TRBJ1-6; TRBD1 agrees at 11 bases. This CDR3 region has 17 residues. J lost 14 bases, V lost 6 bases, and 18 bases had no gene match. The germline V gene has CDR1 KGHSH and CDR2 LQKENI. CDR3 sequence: CASSLGLRDRGGEALHF. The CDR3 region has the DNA TGTGCCAGCTCCCTAGGTCTCCGGGACAGGGGGGGAGAGGCCCTCCACTTT.

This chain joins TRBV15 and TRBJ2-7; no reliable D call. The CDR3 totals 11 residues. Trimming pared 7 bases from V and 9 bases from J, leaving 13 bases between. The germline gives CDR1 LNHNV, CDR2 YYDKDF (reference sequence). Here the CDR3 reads CATNRLARQYF. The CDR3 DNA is TGTGCCACCAATAGACTGGCACGGCAGTACTTC.

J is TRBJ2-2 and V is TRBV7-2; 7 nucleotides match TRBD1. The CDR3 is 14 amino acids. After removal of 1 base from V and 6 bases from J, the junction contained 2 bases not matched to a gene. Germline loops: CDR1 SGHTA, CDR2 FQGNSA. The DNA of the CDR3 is TGTGCCAGCAGCTTAGAGGGGGCGCCCGGGGAGCTGTTTTTT. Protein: CASSLEGAPGELFF.

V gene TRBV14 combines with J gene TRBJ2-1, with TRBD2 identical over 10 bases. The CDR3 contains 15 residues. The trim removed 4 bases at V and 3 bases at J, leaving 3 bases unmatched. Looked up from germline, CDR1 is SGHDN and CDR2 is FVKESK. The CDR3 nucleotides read TGTGCCAGCAGCCCGCTAGCGGGAGTCTACAATGAGCAGTTCTTC. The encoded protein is CASSPLAGVYNEQFF. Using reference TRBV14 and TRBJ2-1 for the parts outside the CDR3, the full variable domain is EAGVTQFPSHSVIEKGQTVTLRCDPISGHDNLYWYRRVMGKEIKFLLHFVKESKQDESGMPNNRFLAERTGGTYSTLKVQPAELEDSGVYFCASSPLAGVYNEQFFGPGTRLTVL.

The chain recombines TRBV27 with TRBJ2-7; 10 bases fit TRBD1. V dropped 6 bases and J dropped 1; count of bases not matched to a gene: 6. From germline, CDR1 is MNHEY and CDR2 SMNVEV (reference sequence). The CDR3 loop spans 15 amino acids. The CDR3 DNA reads TGTGCCAGCAGGACAGGGGGACAGGGGTCCTACGAGCAGTACTTC. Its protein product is CASRTGGQGSYEQYF.

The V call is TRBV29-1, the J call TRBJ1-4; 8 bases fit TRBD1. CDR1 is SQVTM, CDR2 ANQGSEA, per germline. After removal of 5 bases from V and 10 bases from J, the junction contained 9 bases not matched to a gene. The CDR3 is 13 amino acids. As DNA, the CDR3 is TGCAGCGTTTTCGGGACAGGTAGAAGAAAACTGTTTTTT. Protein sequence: CSVFGTGRRKLFF.

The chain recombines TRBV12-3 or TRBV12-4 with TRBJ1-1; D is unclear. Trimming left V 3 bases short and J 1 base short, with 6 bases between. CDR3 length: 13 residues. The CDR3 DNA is TGTGCCAGCAGTTTCGGGGAGAACACTGAAGCTTTCTTT. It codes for CASSFGENTEAFF.

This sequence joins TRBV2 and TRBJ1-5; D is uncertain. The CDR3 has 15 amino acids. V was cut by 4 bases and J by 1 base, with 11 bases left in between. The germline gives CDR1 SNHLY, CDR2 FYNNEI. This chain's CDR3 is CASSVDGLSNQPQHF. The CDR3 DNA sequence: TGTGCCAGCAGTGTTGACGGACTAAGCAATCAGCCCCAGCATTTT.

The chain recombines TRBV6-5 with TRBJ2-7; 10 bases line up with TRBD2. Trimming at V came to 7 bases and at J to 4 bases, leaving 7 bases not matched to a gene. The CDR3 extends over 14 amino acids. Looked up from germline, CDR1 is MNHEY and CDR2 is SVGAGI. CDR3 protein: CASTRLAGVYEQYF. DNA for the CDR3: TGTGCCAGCACCCGGCTAGCGGGAGTGTACGAGCAGTACTTC.

The DNA of the CDR3 is TGCAGTGCTAGTGGTCAGAAAGAGACCCAGTACTTC. It yields the protein CSASGQKETQYF. The chain is built from TRBV20-1 and TRBJ2-5; D is ambiguous. The CDR3 contains 12 residues. The V gene lost 3 bases and the J gene lost 3 bases, with 8 bases spanning the gap. CDR1 and CDR2 (germline): DFQATT, SNEGSKA (reference sequence).

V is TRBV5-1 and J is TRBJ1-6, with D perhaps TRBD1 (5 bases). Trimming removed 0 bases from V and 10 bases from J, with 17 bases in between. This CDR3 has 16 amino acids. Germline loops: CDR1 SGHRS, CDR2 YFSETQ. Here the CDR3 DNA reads TGCGCCAGCAGCTTGGACGGGGGTTCGTCTTGGTCACCCCTCCACTTT. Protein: CASSLDGGSSWSPLHF.

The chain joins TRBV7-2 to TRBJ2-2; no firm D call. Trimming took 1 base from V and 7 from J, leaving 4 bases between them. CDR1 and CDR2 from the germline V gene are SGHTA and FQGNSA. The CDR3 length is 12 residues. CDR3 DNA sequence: TGTGCCAGCAGCTTAGGACTCGGGGAGCTGTTTTTT. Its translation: CASSLGLGELFF. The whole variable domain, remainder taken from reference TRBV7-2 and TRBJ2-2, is GAGVSQSPSNKVTEKGKDVELRCDPISGHTALYWYRQSLGQGLEFLIYFQGNSAPDKSGLPSDRFSAERTGGSVSTLTIQRTQQEDSAVYLCASSLGLGELFFGEGSRLTVL.

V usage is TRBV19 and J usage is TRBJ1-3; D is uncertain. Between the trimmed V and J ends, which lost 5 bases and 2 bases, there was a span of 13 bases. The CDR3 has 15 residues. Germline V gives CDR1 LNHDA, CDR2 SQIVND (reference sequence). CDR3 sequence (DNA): TGTGCCAGTAGTTTTTTCCGGGGAGCTGGAAACACCATATATTTT. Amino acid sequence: CASSFFRGAGNTIYF.

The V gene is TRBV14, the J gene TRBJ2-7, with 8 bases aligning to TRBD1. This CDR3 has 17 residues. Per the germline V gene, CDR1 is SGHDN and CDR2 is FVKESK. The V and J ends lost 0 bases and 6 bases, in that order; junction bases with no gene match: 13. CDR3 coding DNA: TGTGCCAGCAGCCAAGATCCTCAATGGACAGGGACGATCGAGCAGTACTTC. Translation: CASSQDPQWTGTIEQYF.